This TCR beta chain originates from a study of T cells in Graves' hyperthyroidism and ophthalmopathy. Study findings and constraints: Using 13 V-J features, a model discriminated ophthalmopathy from stable hyperthyroidism.

The sample holds many counts of this clonotype. Its matching antigen is unknown. The TCR beta CDR3 regions underwent amplification using RNA transcripts as the source. The TCR CDR3 first-round RT-PCR relied on the HTBI primer set. TCRdb processed the multiplex PCR reads anew with MiXCR; each CDR3 protein has one entry. The repertoire includes about 400,000 distinct CDR3 sequences, approximately 13% of them detected once, and approximately 5.3% sits in the top ten. Diagnosis rested on symptoms, serum thyroxine and TRAb, thyroid ultrasound, and orbital computed tomography. Sequenced: blood. The TCR comes from a woman younger than 35 with Graves' hyperthyroidism.

The CDR3, as DNA: TGTGCCAGCAGTTACTCTGCGGGAGGGTTCCCCTACGAGCAGTACTTC. Translating it yields CASSYSAGGFPYEQYF. V gene TRBV6-5 combines with J gene TRBJ2-7; 9 bases are a match to TRBD2. With V trimmed by 0 bases and J by 2 bases, 5 bases remained unmatched. Germline lookup yields CDR1 MNHEY and CDR2 SVGAGI. This CDR3 has 16 residues.